Below, 21 T cell receptor beta chains from the same sample are listed, as sequenced in a study of shared clonotypes between healthy human individuals. Assay used: immunoSEQ multiplex PCR; TCRdb lists only in-frame clones, some missing. The sample lists approximately 500,000 clones, nearly 80% occurring once. Sequenced sample: PBMCs. The receptors were gathered from a woman aged 40 to 49 in good health. Some clones in this sample may be carry-over from other donors' samples.

This clone came up a few times. J is TRBJ1-1 and V is TRBV27; 9 positions agree with TRBD1. The V gene's germline CDR1 is MNHEY and CDR2 SMNVEV (reference sequence). The CDR3 length is 13 residues. The J segment lost 11 bases and the V segment lost 7 bases, leaving 11 bases of the junction unmatched. CDR3 sequence (DNA): TGTGCCAGCACCGGAACAGGGGGCGGGCGGGCTTTCTTT. Its translation is CASTGTGGGRAFF.

This clone was detected many times. The same CDR3 also results from other DNA sequences found in this sample. The chain couples TRBV7-9 to TRBJ2-6; no clear D. V lost 1 base and J 0 bases, leaving 4 bases between the germline ends. The CDR3 is made up of 15 amino acids. In germline, CDR1 is SEHNR, CDR2 FQNEAQ (reference sequence). In nucleotides, the CDR3 is TGTGCCAGCAGCTTAGTGCTCTCTGGGGCCAACGTCCTGACTTTC. It is translated as CASSLVLSGANVLTF.

The chain combines TRBV30 with TRBJ2-7; D is perhaps TRBD1 (6 bases). V shed 0 bases and J shed 5 bases, with 20 bases lying between them. From germline, CDR1 is GTSNPN and CDR2 SVGIG (reference sequence). This CDR3 comprises 16 residues. The chain's CDR3 is CAWSVLGAGPPNEQYF. The CDR3 coding sequence is TGTGCCTGGAGTGTACTGGGGGCCGGCCCTCCTAACGAGCAGTACTTC.

The V gene is TRBV19, the J gene TRBJ2-2; 9 bases line up with TRBD2. Trimming at V came to 4 bases and at J to 6 bases, leaving 0 bases not matched to a gene. Germline V gene data show CDR1 as LNHDA and CDR2 as SQIVND (reference sequence). The CDR3 consists of 13 residues. The CDR3 DNA reads TGTGCCAGTAGTACTAGCGGGGCCGGGGAGCTGTTTTTT. This codes for CASSTSGAGELFF.

For this clone: Being one base from a much bigger clone, this may be a read error. The chain joins TRBV9 to TRBJ2-7; no clear D gene. The CDR3 extends over 13 amino acids. CDR1 is SGDLS and CDR2 is YYNGEE in the germline V gene. V dropped 4 bases and J dropped 0 bases, with 8 bases sitting between them. The CDR3 here is CASSSGNSYEQYF. As DNA, the CDR3 is TGTGCCAGCAGCTCAGGAAACTCCTACGAGCAGTACTTC.

This clone was detected many times. The chain is built from TRBV29-1 and TRBJ2-5; D not resolved. Germline CDR1 SQVTM, CDR2 ANQGSEA. With 5 bases removed from V and 5 bases from J, the gap between germline ends came to 9 bases. The CDR3 runs to 11 residues. CDR3 protein: CSVSRGETQYF. The CDR3 coding sequence is TGCAGCGTTTCGCGTGGGGAGACCCAGTACTTC.

This rearrangement joins TRBV11-2 to TRBJ1-2; D ambiguous. Germline V gene lookup returns CDR1 SGHAT and CDR2 FQNNGV. CDR3 length: 13 residues. V was trimmed by 3 bases and J by 5 bases, leaving 10 bases between them. CDR3 coding DNA: TGTGCCAGCAGCTTTGGGTCCGAATATGGCTACACCTTC. Its protein is CASSFGSEYGYTF.

J is TRBJ1-3 and V is TRBV5-1; a weak D match, TRBD1 (5 bases). Trimming took 4 bases from V and 1 from J, leaving 9 bases between them. The CDR3 runs to 14 residues. CDR1 SGHRS and CDR2 YFSETQ come from the germline V gene. The chain's CDR3 is CASSGDRSGNTIYF. The CDR3 region has the DNA TGCGCCAGCAGCGGAGACAGATCTGGAAACACCATATATTTT.

This clone was seen many times. This chain connects TRBV9 to TRBJ1-1, with D perhaps TRBD1 (5 bases). CDR3 length: 13 amino acids. In germline, CDR1 is SGDLS, CDR2 YYNGEE. The V end lost 4 bases, the J end lost 11 bases, and 18 bases lay between the germline ends. CDR3 loop: CASSPSAREDAFF. In nucleotides, the CDR3 is TGTGCCAGCAGCCCTAGTGCCAGGGAGGACGCTTTCTTT.

This clone was detected a few times. The CDR3 DNA reads as TGCAGCGCCGCCCAGGGTTTGGGCAATCAGCCCCAGCATTTT. Translated, it gives CSAAQGLGNQPQHF. The gene calls are TRBV29-1 and TRBJ1-5; D is perhaps TRBD1 (5 bases). The germline V gene encodes CDR1 SQVTM and CDR2 ANQGSEA. Trimming stripped 7 bases from V and 2 bases from J, with 15 bases between. The CDR3 runs to 14 residues.

V usage is TRBV10-2 and J usage is TRBJ2-3; 10 nucleotides match TRBD2. J lost 6 bases, V lost 7 bases, and 13 bases had no gene match. Germline-derived CDR1 and CDR2 are WSHSY and SAAADI. The CDR3 totals 16 residues. CDR3: CASTGRTSGARDTQYF. The CDR3 nucleotides are TGCGCCAGCACCGGCAGGACTAGCGGAGCAAGGGATACGCAGTATTTT.

The chain has TRBV29-1 and TRBJ2-5; TRBD1 or TRBD2 may be the D gene (6 bases each). Germline V lookup: CDR1 SQVTM, CDR2 ANQGSEA. V was cut by 2 bases and J by 5 bases, with 18 bases left in between. The CDR3 has 15 amino acids. The CDR3 reads CSVEFDWRRGETQYF. CDR3 coding DNA: TGCAGCGTTGAATTCGACTGGCGGAGGGGGGAGACCCAGTACTTC.

This sequence joins TRBV10-1 and TRBJ1-1; D is ambiguous. Per germline, CDR1 WNHNN and CDR2 SYGVQD (reference sequence). V was trimmed by 3 bases and J by 1 base, leaving 9 bases between them. The CDR3 contains 14 residues. The CDR3 spells CASSERRGNTEAFF. CDR3 nucleotides: TGCGCCAGCAGTGAACGCCGAGGGAACACTGAAGCTTTCTTT.

The sample holds one count of this clone. The rearrangement joins TRBV15 to TRBJ2-3; D is unresolved. From germline, CDR1 is LNHNV and CDR2 YYDKDF (reference sequence). CDR3 length: 13 residues. V gave up 3 bases and J gave up 3 bases, with 7 bases separating them. The CDR3 bases are TGTGCCACCAGCAGGGGGAAAACAGATACGCAGTATTTT. The encoded protein is CATSRGKTDTQYF.

V gene TRBV11-2 combines with J gene TRBJ2-3; a possible D gene is TRBD2 (7 bases). Germline CDR1 is SGHAT and CDR2 is FQNNGV. V was pared by 4 bases and J by 4 bases, with 18 bases between. This CDR3 comprises 16 residues. CDR3 nucleotides: TGTGCCAGCAGCTCACTGGGCGGGGGCCTCTCAGATACGCAGTATTTT. It specifies CASSSLGGGLSDTQYF.

Regarding this clone: A read error is the likely source, as a far larger clone sits one nucleotide away. Other DNA sequences from this sample encode an identical CDR3 as well. The chain has TRBV5-1 and TRBJ1-1; TRBD1 might be the D (6 bases). Germline-derived CDR1 and CDR2 are SGHRS and YFSETQ. The CDR3 is 13 residues long. CDR3 region: CASSLRGGLEAFF. DNA for the CDR3: TGCGCCAGCAGCTTGCGTGGGGGCCTTGAAGCCTTCTTT.

The chain carries TRBV4-1 and TRBJ2-1; a weak D match, TRBD2 (5 bases). The CDR3 extends over 15 amino acids. CDR1 is MGHRA and CDR2 is YSYEKL in the germline V gene. Trimming removed 2 bases from V and 2 bases from J, with 10 bases in between. DNA for the CDR3: TGCGCCAGCAGCCAAACTAGTTTTCCCTACAATGAGCAGTTCTTC. Protein: CASSQTSFPYNEQFF.

There are a few counts of this clone. In the same sample, other DNA sequences code for this CDR3. The rearrangement joins TRBV18 to TRBJ1-1; no clear D gene. V gave up 3 bases and J gave up 5 bases, with 7 bases separating them. The CDR3 has 12 residues. CDR1 KGHSH and CDR2 LQKENI come from the germline V gene. In DNA, the CDR3 is TGTGCCAGCTCACCGGGTGCGACTGAAGCTTTCTTT. Protein product: CASSPGATEAFF.

The chain combines TRBV29-1 with TRBJ2-7, with 12 bases lining up with TRBD1. Germline trimming cut 7 bases from V and 6 bases from J; bases unmatched to any gene: 4. The CDR3 spans 12 residues. Looked up from germline, CDR1 is SQVTM and CDR2 is ANQGSEA. Here the CDR3 reads CSAGDRGPEQYF. DNA of the CDR3: TGCAGCGCTGGGGACAGGGGGCCCGAGCAGTACTTC.

V and J are TRBV10-3 and TRBJ1-3; D may be TRBD1 (6 bases). Germline CDR1 ENHRY, CDR2 SYGVKD. The CDR3 runs 14 residues. Trimming cost V 5 bases and J 2 bases, with 10 bases left between them. The CDR3 protein is CAISPSGAGNTIYF. DNA for the CDR3: TGTGCCATCAGTCCGTCAGGGGCTGGAAACACCATATATTTT.

This chain connects TRBV6-5 to TRBJ2-3, with a weak D call TRBD1 (5 bases). Germline values: CDR1 MNHEY, CDR2 SVGAGI. Between the trimmed V and J ends, which lost 9 bases and 8 bases, there was a span of 15 bases. The CDR3 has 12 residues. CDR3 in amino acids: CASCAEQGTQYF. Here the CDR3 DNA reads TGTGCCAGTTGCGCAGAGCAGGGTACGCAGTATTTT.